The source of this T cell receptor beta chain is a study of T cell changes during pregnancy in multiple sclerosis. The CDR3 loop spans 15 amino acids. In germline, CDR1 is LNHDA, CDR2 SQIVND (reference sequence). V shed 3 bases and J shed 3 bases, with 9 bases lying between them. Method: immunoSEQ multiplex PCR; TCRdb's copy keeps in-frame clones and lacks some. The table includes 57,000 or so clones, around 91% detected once. This receptor was obtained from a female donor in good health, enrolled as a control in a pregnancy study. The V and J genes are TRBV19 and TRBJ2-6; perhaps TRBD1 as D (5 bases). The specimen was peripheral blood, collected in the third trimester of pregnancy. The CDR3 region has the DNA TGTGCCAGTAGTATGAAAGGGGTTGGGGCCAACGTCCTGACTTTC. Its translation: CASSMKGVGANVLTF.